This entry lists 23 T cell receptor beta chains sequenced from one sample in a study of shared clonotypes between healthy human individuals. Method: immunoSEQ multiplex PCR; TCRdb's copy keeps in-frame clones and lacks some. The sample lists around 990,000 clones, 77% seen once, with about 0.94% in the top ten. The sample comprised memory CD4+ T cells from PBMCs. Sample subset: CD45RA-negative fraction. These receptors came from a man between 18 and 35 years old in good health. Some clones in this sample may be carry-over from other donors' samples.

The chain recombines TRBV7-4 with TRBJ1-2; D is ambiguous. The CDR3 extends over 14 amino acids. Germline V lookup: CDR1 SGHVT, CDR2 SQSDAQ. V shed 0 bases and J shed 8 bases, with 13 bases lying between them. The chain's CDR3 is CASSLALGKGGYTF. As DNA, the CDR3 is TGTGCCAGCAGCTTAGCGCTAGGGAAAGGGGGCTACACCTTC.

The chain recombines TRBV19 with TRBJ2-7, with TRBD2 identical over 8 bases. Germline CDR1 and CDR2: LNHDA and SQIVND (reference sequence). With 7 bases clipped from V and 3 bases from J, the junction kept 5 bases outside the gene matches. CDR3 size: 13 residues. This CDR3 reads CASKAGANYEQYF. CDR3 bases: TGTGCCAGTAAAGCGGGAGCGAACTACGAGCAGTACTTC. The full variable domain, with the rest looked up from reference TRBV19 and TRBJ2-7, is DGGITQSPKYLFRKEGQNVTLSCEQNLNHDAMYWYRQDPGQGLRLIYYSQIVNDFQKGDIAEGYSVSREKKESFPLTVTSAQKNPTAFYLCASKAGANYEQYFGPGTRLTVT.

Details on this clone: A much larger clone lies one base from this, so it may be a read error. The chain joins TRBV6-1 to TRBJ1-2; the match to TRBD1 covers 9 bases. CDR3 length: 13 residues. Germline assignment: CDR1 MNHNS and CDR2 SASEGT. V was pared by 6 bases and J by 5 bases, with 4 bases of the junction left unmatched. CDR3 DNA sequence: TGTGCCAGCAGCCGGACAGGGGAGTATGGCTACACCTTC. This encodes CASSRTGEYGYTF.

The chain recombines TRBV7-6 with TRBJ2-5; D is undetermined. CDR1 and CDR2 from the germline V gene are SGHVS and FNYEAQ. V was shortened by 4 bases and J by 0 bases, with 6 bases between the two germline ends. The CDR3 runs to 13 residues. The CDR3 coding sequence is TGTGCCAGCAGCTCGAGGTACCAAGAGACCCAGTACTTC. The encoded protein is CASSSRYQETQYF.

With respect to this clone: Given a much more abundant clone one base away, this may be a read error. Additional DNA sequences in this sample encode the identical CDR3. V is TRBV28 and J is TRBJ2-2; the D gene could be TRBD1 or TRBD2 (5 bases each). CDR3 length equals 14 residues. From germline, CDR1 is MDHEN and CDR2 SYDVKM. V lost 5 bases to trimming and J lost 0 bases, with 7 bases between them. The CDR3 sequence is CASSGTANTGELFF. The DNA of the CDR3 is TGTGCCAGCAGTGGGACGGCGAACACCGGGGAGCTGTTTTTT.

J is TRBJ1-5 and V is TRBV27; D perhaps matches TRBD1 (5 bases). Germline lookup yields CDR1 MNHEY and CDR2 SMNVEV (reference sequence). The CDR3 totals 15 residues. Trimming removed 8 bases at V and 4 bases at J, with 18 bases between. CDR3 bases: TGTGCCAGCGGGACCGTCGGACTGGGGAATCAGCCCCAGCATTTT. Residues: CASGTVGLGNQPQHF.

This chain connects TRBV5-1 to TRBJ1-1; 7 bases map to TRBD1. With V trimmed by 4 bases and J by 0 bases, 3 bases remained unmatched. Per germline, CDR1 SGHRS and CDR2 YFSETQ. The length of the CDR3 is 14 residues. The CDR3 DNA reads TGCGCCAGCAGCAGGGGACAGTTGAACACTGAAGCTTTCTTT. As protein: CASSRGQLNTEAFF.

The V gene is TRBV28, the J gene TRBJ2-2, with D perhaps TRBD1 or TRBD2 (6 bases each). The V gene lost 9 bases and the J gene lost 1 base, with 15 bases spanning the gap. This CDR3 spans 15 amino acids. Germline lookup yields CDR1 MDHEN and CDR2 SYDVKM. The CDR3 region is CASQRGGGNTGELFF. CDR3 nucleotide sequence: TGTGCCAGTCAACGCGGAGGGGGGAACACCGGGGAGCTGTTTTTT.

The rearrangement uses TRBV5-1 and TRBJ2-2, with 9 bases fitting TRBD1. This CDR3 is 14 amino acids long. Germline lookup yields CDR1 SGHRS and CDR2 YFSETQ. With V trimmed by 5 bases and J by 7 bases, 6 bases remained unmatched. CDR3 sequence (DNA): TGCGCCAGCAGGCAGGACAGGGGTCTCGGGGAGCTGTTTTTT. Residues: CASRQDRGLGELFF.

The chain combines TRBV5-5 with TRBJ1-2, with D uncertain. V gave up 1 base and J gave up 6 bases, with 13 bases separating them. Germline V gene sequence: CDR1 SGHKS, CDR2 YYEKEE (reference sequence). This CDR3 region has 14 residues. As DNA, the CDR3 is TGTGCCAGCAGCTTGTTTACGGGGTTCAATGGCTACACCTTC. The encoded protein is CASSLFTGFNGYTF. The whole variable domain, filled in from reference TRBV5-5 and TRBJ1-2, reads DAGVTQSPTHLIKTRGQQVTLRCSPISGHKSVSWYQQVLGQGPQFIFQYYEKEERGRGNFPDRFSARQFPNYSSELNVNALLLGDSALYLCASSLFTGFNGYTFGSGTRLTVV.

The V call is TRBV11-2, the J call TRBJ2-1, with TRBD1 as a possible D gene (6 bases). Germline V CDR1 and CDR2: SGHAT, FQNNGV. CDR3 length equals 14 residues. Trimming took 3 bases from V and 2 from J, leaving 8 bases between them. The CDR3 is CASSLQGPYNEQFF. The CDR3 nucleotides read TGTGCCAGCAGCTTGCAGGGGCCCTACAATGAGCAGTTCTTC.

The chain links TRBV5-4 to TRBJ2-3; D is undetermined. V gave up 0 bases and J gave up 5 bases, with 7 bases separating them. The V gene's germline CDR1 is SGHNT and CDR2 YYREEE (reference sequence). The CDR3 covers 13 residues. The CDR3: CASSLDPGDTQYF. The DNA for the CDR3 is TGTGCCAGCAGCTTGGACCCTGGAGATACGCAGTATTTT.

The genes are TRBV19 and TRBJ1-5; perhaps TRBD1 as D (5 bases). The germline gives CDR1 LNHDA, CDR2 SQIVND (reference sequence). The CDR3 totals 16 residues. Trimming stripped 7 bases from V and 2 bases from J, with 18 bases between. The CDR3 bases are TGTGCCAGTAAACCCGTTGGCAGGGACGGCAATCAGCCCCAGCATTTT. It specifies CASKPVGRDGNQPQHF.

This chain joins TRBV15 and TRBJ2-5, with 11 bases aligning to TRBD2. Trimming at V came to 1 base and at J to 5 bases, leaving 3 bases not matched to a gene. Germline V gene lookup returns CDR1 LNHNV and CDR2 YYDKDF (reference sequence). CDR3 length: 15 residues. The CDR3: CATSRGTSGRETQYF. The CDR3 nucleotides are TGTGCCACCAGCAGAGGGACTAGCGGGCGGGAGACCCAGTACTTC. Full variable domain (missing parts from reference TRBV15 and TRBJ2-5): DAMVIQNPRYQVTQFGKPVTLSCSQTLNHNVMYWYQQKSSQAPKLLFHYYDKDFNNEADTPDNFQSRRPNTSFCFLDIRSPGLGDTAMYLCATSRGTSGRETQYFGPGTRLLVL.

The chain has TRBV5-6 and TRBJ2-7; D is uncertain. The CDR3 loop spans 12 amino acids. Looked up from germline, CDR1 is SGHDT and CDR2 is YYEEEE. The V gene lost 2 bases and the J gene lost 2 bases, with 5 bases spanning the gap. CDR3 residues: CASSLEAYEQYF. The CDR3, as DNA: TGTGCCAGCAGCTTAGAGGCCTACGAGCAGTACTTC.

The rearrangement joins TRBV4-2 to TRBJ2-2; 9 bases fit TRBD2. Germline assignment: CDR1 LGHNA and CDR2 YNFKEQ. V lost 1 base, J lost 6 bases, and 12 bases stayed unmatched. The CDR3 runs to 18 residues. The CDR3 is CASSQGGLAGGNPGELFF. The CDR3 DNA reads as TGTGCCAGCAGCCAAGGGGGATTGGCGGGAGGGAATCCCGGGGAGCTGTTTTTT.

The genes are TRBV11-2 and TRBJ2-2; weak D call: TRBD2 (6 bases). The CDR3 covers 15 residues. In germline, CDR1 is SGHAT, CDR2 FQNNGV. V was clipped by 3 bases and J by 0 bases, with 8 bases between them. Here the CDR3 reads CASSLWTTNTGELFF. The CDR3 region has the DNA TGTGCCAGCAGCTTGTGGACTACGAACACCGGGGAGCTGTTTTTT.

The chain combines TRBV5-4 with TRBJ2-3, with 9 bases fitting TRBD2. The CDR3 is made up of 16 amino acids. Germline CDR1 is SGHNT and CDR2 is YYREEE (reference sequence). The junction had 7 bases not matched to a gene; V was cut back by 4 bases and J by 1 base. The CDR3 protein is CASSRGGDRGTDTQYF. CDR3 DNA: TGTGCCAGCAGCCGCGGGGGGGATCGAGGCACAGATACGCAGTATTTT.

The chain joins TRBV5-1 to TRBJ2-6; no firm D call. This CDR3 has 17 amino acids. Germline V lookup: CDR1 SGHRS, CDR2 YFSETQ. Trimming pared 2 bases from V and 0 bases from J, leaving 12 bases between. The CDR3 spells CASSLRSTNSGANVLTF. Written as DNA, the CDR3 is TGCGCCAGCAGCTTACGCAGTACCAACTCTGGGGCCAACGTCCTGACTTTC.

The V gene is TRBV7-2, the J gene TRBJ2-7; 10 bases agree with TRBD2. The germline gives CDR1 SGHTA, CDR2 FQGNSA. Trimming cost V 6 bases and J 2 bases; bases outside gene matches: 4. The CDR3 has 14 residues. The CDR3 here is CASRSLAGAYEQYF. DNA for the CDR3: TGTGCCAGCAGGTCCCTAGCGGGAGCCTACGAGCAGTACTTC.

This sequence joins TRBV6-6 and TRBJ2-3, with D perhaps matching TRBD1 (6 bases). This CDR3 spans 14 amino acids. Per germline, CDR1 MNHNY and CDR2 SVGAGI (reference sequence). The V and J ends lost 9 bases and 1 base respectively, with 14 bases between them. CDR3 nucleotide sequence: TGTGCCAGTCACGTGGCAGGGGGCACAGATACGCAGTATTTT. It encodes CASHVAGGTDTQYF.

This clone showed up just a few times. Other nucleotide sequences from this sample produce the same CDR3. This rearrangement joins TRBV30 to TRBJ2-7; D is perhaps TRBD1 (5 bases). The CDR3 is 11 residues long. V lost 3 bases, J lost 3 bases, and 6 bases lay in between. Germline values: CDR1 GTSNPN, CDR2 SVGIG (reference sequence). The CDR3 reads CAWSRVYEQYF. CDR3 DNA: TGTGCCTGGAGCAGGGTCTACGAGCAGTACTTC. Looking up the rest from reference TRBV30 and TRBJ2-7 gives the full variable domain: SQTIHQWPATLVQPVGSPLSLECTVEGTSNPNLYWYRQAAGRGLQLLFYSVGIGQISSEVPQNLSASRPQDRQFILSSKKLLLSDSGFYLCAWSRVYEQYFGPGTRLTVT.

CDR3 nucleotide sequence: TGTGCCAGCAGTGCGACAGGCCCTAAAGACTATGGCTACACCTTC. Its translation: CASSATGPKDYGYTF. The chain carries TRBV25-1 and TRBJ1-2; the D gene is possibly TRBD1 (6 bases). The CDR3 loop spans 15 amino acids. V shed 4 bases and J shed 3 bases, with 15 bases lying between them. Germline values: CDR1 MGHDK, CDR2 SYGVNS.